This TCR beta chain was captured by sequencing in a study of T cell responses to AZD1222 COVID-19 vaccine. This clone was observed a single time. Its specificity is not known. Some second doses came at about 4 weeks and others at about 12 weeks; these were pooled. Here immunoSEQ multiplex PCR was the method, and the copy in TCRdb shows in-frame clones only, minus some. This table has under 150,000 clones, roughly nine tenths appearing once. Findings and limits, study-wide: Repertoires were obtained only post-peak T cell response. Seropositive at baseline were only a handful of AZD1222 recipients.

This specimen was peripheral blood, taken 28 days after the second AZD1222 dose. The receptor was isolated from an adult who received the AZD1222 COVID-19 vaccine.

This CDR3 is CASSRTAQAFNYGYTF. DNA of the CDR3: TGTGCCAGCAGCCGGACAGCACAAGCTTTTAACTATGGCTACACCTTC. The chain couples TRBV7-2 to TRBJ1-2, with D maybe TRBD1 (6 bases). V gave up 5 bases and J gave up 1 base, with 17 bases separating them. The CDR3 totals 16 residues. Germline CDR1 and CDR2: SGHTA and FQGNSA.